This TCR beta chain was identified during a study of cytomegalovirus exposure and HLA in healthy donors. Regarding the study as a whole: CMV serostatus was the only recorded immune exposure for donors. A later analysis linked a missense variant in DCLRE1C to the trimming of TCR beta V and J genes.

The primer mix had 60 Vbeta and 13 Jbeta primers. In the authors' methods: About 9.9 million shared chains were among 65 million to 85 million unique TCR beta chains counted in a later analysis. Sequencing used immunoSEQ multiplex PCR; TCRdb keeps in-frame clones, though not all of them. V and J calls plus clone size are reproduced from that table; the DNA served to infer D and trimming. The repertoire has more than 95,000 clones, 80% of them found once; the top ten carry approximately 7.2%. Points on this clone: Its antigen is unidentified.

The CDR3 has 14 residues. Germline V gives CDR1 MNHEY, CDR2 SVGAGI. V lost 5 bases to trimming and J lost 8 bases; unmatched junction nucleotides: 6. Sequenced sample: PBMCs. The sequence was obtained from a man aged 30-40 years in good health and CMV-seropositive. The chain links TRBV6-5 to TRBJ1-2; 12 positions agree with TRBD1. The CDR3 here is CASSLGQGAWGYTF. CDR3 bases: TGTGCCAGCAGTCTGGGACAGGGGGCTTGGGGCTACACCTTC.